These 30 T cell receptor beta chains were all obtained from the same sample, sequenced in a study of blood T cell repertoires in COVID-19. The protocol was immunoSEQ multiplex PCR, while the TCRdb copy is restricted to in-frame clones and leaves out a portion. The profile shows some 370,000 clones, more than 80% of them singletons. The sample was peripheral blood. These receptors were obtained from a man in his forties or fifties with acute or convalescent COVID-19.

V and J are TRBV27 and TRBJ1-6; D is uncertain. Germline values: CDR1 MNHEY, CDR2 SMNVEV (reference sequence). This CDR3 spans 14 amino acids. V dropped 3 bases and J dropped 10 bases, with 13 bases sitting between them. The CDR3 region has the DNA TGTGCCAGCAGTTTCGCGGGTCTGGAGTCACCCCTCCACTTT. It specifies CASSFAGLESPLHF.

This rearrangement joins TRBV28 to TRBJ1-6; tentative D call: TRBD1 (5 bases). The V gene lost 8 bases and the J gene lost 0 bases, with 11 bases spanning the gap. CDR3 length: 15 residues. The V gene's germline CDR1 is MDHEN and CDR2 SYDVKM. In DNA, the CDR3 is TGTGCCAGCTTACGGGGGAGCTCCTATAATTCACCCCTCCACTTT. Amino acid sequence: CASLRGSSYNSPLHF.

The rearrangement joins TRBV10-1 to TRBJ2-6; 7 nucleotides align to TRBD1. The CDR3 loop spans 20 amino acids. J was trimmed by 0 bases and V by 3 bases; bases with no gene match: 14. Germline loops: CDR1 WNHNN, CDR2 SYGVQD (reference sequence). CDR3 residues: CASSEPRQGESSSGANVLTF. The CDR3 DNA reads TGCGCCAGCAGTGAACCGAGACAGGGAGAAAGCAGCTCTGGGGCCAACGTCCTGACTTTC.

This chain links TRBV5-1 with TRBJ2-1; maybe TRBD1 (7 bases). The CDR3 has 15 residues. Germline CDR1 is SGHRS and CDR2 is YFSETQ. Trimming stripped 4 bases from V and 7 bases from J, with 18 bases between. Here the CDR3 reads CASSEAGGLRNEQFF. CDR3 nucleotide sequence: TGCGCCAGCAGCGAAGCAGGGGGGCTGAGGAATGAGCAGTTCTTC. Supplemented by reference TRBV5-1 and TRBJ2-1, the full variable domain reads KAGVTQTPRYLIKTRGQQVTLSCSPISGHRSVSWYQQTPGQGLQFLFEYFSETQRNKGNFPGRFSGRQFSNSRSEMNVSTLELGDSALYLCASSEAGGLRNEQFFGPGTRLTVL.

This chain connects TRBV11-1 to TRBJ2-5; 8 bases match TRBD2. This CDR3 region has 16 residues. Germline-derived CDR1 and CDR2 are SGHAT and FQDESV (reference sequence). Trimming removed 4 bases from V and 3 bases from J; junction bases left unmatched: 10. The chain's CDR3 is CASSWERGPGEETQYF. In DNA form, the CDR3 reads TGTGCCAGCAGCTGGGAGCGGGGGCCGGGGGAAGAGACCCAGTACTTC.

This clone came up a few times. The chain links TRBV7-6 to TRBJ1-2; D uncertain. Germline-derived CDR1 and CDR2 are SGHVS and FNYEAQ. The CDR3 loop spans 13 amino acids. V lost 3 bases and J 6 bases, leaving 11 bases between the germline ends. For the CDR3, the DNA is TGTGCCAGCAGCTTGGGCGTCGACGATGGCTACACCTTC. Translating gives CASSLGVDDGYTF.

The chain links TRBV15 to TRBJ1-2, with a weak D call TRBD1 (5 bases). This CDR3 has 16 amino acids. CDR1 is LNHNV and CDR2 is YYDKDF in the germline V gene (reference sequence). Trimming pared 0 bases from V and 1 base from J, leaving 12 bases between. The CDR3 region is CATSREGVGGNYGYTF. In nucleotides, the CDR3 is TGTGCCACCAGCAGAGAGGGGGTGGGAGGTAACTATGGCTACACCTTC.

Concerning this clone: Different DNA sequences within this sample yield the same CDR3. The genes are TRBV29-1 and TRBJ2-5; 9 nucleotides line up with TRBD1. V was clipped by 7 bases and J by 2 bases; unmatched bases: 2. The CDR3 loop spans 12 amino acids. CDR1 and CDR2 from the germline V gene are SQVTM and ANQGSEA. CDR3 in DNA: TGCAGCGGGGGACAGGGACAAGAGACCCAGTACTTC. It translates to CSGGQGQETQYF.

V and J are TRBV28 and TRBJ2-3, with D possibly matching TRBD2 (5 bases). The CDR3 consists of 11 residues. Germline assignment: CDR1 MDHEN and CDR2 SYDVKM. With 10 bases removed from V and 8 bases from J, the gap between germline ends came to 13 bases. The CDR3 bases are TGTGCCACCCTGAGGGATAGTACGCAGTATTTT. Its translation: CATLRDSTQYF.

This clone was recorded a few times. CDR3 sequence reads: CASSLWTAGGPANEQFF. The CDR3 coding sequence is TGTGCCAGCAGTTTATGGACGGCGGGAGGGCCTGCAAATGAGCAGTTCTTC. This chain joins TRBV27 and TRBJ2-1; TRBD2 aligns across 9 bases. Germline V CDR1 and CDR2: MNHEY, SMNVEV (reference sequence). V lost 1 base to trimming and J lost 7 bases; unmatched junction nucleotides: 11. The CDR3 has 17 residues.

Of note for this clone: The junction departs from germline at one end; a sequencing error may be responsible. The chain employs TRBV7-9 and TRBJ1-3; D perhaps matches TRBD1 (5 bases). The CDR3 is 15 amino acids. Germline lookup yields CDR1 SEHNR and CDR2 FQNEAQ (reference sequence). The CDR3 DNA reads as TGTGCCAGCGGCTTGGGGGGATTGACTGGAAACACCATATATTTT. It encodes CASGLGGLTGNTIYF.

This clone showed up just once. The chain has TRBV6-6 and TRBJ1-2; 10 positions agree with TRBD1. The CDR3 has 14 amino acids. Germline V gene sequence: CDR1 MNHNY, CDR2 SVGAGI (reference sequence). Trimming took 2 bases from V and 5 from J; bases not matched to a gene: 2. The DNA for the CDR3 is TGTGCCAGCAGTTACCGGGACAGGGGTTATGGCTACACCTTC. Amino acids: CASSYRDRGYGYTF.

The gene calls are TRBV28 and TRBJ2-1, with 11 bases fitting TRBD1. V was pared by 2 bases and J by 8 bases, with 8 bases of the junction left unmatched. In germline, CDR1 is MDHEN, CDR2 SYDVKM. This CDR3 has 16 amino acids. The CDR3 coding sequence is TGTGCCAGCAGTTTACCCGGGACAGGGGGTGAATATGAGCAGTTCTTC. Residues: CASSLPGTGGEYEQFF.

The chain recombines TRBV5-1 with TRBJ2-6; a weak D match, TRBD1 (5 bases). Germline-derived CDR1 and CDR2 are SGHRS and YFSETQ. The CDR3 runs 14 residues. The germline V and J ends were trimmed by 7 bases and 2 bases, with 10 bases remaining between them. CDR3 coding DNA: TGCGCCAGCGAATCAGGGACTGGGGCCAACGTCCTGACTTTC. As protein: CASESGTGANVLTF.

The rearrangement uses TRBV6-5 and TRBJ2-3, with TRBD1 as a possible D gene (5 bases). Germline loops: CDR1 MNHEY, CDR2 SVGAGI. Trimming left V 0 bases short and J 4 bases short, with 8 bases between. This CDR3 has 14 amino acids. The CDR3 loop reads CASSYSSRADTQYF. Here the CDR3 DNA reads TGTGCCAGCAGTTACTCGAGCAGGGCAGATACGCAGTATTTT.

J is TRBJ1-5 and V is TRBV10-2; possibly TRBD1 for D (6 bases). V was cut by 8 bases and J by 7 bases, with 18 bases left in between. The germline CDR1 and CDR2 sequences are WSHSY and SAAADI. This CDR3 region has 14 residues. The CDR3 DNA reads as TGCGCCAGCCAGACTGGGGGGGGCGACCAGCCCCAGCATTTT. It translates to CASQTGGGDQPQHF.

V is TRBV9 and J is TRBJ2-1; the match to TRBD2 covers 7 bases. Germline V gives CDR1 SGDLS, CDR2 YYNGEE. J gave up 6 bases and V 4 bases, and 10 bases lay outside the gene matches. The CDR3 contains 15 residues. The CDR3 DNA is TGTGCCAGCAGCTCCCGCGGGAGTGGTACCAATGAGCAGTTCTTC. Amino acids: CASSSRGSGTNEQFF.

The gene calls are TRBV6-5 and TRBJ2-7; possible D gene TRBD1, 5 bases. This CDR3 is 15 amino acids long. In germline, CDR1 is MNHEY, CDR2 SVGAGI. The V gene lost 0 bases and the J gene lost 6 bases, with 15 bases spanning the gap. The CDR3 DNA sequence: TGTGCCAGCAGTTACTCAGTCAGGGCAAAAGGCGAGCAGTACTTC. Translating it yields CASSYSVRAKGEQYF.

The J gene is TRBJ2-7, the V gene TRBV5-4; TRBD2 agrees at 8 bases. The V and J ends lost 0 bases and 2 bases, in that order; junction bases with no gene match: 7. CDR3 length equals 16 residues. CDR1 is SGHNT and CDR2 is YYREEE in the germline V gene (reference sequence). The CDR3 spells CASSLARGGFTYEQYF. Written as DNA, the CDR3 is TGTGCCAGCAGCTTGGCCCGGGGGGGCTTCACCTACGAGCAGTACTTC.

CDR3 region: CAISESRGSEQFF. The CDR3, as DNA: TGTGCCATCAGTGAGTCGAGGGGGAGTGAGCAGTTCTTC. V gene TRBV10-3 combines with J gene TRBJ2-1; D is perhaps TRBD1 (6 bases). This CDR3 spans 13 amino acids. Trimming shortened V by 0 bases and J by 9 bases, and 9 bases separated the two germline ends. Germline CDR1 ENHRY, CDR2 SYGVKD.

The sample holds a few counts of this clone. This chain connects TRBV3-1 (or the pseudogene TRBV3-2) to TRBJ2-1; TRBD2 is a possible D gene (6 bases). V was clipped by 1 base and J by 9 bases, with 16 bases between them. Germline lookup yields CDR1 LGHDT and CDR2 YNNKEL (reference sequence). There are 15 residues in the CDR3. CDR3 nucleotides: TGTGCCAGCAGCCAAGGCTTCCAGCGGGCCGGTGAGCAGTTCTTC. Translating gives CASSQGFQRAGEQFF.

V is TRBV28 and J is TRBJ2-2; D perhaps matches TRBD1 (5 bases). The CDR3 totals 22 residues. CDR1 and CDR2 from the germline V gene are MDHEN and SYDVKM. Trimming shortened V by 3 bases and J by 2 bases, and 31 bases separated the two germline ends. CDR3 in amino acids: CASSFPAGRLAGPKLNTGELFF. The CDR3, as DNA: TGTGCCAGCAGTTTTCCGGCAGGGCGCCTTGCAGGTCCTAAGCTAAACACCGGGGAGCTGTTTTTT.

DNA for the CDR3: TGCGCCAGCAGCAGGGCAGGACAGGGCGTCCACGAGCAGTACTTC. Translation gives CASSRAGQGVHEQYF. The chain combines TRBV5-1 with TRBJ2-7; TRBD1 agrees at 8 bases. The V gene's germline CDR1 is SGHRS and CDR2 YFSETQ. The CDR3 has 15 amino acids. The ends lost 4 bases at V and 5 bases at J; junction bases unmatched: 11.

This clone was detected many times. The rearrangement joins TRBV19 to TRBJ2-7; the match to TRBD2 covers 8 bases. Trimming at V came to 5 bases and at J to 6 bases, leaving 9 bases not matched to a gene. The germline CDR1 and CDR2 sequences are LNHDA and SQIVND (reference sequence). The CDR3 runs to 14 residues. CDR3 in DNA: TGTGCCAGTAGTCTGAGCGGGAGAGAAGGCGAGCAGTACTTC. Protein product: CASSLSGREGEQYF.

CDR3 DNA sequence: TGTGCCAGCAGTTTATCGAGGACAGCTAACACCATATATTTT. Its translation is CASSLSRTANTIYF. This chain links TRBV27 with TRBJ1-3; D perhaps matches TRBD1 (6 bases). The CDR3 covers 14 residues. V was pared by 0 bases and J by 7 bases, with 10 bases between. In germline, CDR1 is MNHEY, CDR2 SMNVEV (reference sequence).

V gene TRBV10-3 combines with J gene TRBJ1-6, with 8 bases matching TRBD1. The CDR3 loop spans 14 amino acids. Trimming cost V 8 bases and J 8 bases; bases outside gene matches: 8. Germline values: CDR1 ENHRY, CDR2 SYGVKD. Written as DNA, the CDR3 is TGTGCCATCGGGCAGACAGGGGCATATTCACCCCTCCACTTT. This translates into CAIGQTGAYSPLHF.

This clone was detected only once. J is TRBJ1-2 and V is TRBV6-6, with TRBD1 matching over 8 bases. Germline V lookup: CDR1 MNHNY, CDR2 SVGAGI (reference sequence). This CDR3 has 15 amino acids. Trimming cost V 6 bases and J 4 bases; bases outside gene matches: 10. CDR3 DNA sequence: TGTGCCAGCAGCTCTGGGACAGGCGTGGGCTATGGCTACACCTTC. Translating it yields CASSSGTGVGYGYTF.

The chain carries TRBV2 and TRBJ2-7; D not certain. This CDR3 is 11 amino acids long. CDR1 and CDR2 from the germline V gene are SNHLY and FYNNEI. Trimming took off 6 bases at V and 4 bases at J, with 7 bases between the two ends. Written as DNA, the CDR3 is TGTGCCAGCAGCCCGACTTACGAGCAGTACTTC. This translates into CASSPTYEQYF.

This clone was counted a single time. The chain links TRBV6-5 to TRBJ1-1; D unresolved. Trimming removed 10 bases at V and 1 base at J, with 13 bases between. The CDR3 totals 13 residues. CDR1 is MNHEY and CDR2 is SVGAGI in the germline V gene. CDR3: CAIGSAENTEAFF. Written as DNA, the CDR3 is TGTGCCATCGGGTCGGCGGAGAACACTGAAGCTTTCTTT.

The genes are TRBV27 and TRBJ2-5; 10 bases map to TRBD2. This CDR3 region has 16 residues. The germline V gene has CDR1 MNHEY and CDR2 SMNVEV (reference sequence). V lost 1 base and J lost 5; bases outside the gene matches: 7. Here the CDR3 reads CASSLYPSGSRETQYF. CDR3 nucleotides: TGTGCCAGCAGTTTATACCCTAGCGGGAGTCGGGAGACCCAGTACTTC.